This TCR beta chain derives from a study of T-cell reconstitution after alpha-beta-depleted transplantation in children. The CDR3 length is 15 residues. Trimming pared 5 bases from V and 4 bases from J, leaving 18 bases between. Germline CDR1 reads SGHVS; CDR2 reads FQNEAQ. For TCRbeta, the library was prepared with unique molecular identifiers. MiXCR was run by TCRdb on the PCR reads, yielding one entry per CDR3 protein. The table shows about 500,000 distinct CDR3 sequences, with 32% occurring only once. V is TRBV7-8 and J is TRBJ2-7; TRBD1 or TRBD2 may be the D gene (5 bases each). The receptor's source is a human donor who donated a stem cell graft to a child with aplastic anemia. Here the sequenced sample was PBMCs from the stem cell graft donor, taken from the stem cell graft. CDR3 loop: CASSNAVGTFYEQYV. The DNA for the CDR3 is TGTGCCAGCAGCAACGCTGTTGGGACCTTTTACGAGCAGTACGTC.